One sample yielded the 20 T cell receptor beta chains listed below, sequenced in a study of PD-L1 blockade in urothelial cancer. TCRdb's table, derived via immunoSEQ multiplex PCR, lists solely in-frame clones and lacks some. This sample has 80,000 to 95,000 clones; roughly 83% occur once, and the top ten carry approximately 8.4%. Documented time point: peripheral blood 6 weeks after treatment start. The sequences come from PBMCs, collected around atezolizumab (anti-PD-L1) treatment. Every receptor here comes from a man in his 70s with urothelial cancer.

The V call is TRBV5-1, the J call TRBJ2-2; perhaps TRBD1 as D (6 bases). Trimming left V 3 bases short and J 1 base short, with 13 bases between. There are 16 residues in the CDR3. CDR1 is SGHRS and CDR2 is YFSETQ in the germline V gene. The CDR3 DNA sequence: TGCGCCAGCAGCTCAGACAGGCTAGGGAACACCGGGGAGCTGTTTTTT. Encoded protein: CASSSDRLGNTGELFF.

The CDR3 coding sequence is TGTGCCAGCAGCGTAGACCCAGGGGGGAACACTGAAGCTTTCTTT. Translating it yields CASSVDPGGNTEAFF. V and J are TRBV9 and TRBJ1-1; 7 bases fit TRBD1. With V trimmed by 0 bases and J by 1 base, 3 bases remained unmatched. The germline V gene encodes CDR1 SGDLS and CDR2 YYNGEE. CDR3 length: 15 residues. Using reference TRBV9 and TRBJ1-1 for the parts outside the CDR3, the full variable domain is DSGVTQTPKHLITATGQRVTLRCSPRSGDLSVYWYQQSLDQGLQFLIQYYNGEERAKGNILERFSAQQFPDLHSELNLSSLELGDSALYFCASSVDPGGNTEAFFGQGTRLTVV.

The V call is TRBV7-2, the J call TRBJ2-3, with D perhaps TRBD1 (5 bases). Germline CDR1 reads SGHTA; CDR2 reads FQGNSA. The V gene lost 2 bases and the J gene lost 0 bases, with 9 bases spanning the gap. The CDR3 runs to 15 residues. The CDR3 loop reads CASSLFGASTDTQYF. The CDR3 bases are TGTGCCAGCAGCTTATTTGGGGCTAGCACAGATACGCAGTATTTT.

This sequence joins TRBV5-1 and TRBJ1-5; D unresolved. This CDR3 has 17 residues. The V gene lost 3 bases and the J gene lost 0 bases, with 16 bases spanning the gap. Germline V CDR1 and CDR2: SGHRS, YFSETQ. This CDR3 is CASSSGFKEYSNQPQHF. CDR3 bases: TGCGCCAGCAGCTCGGGATTTAAGGAGTATAGCAATCAGCCCCAGCATTTT.

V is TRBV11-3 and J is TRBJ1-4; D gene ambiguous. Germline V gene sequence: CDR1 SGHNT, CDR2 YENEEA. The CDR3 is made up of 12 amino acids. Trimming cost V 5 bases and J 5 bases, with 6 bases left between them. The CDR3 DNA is TGTGCCAGCAGCCGGGTAAATGAAAAACTGTTTTTT. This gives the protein CASSRVNEKLFF. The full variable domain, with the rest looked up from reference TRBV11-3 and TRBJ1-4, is EAGVVQSPRYKIIEKKQPVAFWCNPISGHNTLYWYLQNLGQGPELLIRYENEEAVDDSQLPKDRFSAERLKGVDSTLKIQPAELGDSAVYLCASSRVNEKLFFGSGTQLSVL.

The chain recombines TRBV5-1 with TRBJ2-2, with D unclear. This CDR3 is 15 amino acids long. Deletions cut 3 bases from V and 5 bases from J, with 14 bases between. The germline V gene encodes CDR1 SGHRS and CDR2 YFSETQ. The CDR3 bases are TGCGCCAGCAGCTATGACGGGTTTGAGACCGGGGAGCTGTTTTTT. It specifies CASSYDGFETGELFF.

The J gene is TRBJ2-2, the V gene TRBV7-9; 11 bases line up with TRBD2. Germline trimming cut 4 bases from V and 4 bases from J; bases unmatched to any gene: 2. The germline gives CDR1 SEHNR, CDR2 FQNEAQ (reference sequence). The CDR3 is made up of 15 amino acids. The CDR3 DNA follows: TGTGCCAGCAGCTCGGGACTAGCGGTCACCGGGGAGCTGTTTTTT. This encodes CASSSGLAVTGELFF.

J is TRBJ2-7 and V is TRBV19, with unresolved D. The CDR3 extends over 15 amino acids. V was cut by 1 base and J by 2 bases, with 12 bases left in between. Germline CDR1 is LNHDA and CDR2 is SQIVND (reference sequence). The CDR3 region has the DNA TGTGCCAGTAGTATAGGAGTTGCCGGTCCCTACGAGCAGTACTTC. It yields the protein CASSIGVAGPYEQYF. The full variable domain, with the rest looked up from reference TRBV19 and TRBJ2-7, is DGGITQSPKYLFRKEGQNVTLSCEQNLNHDAMYWYRQDPGQGLRLIYYSQIVNDFQKGDIAEGYSVSREKKESFPLTVTSAQKNPTAFYLCASSIGVAGPYEQYFGPGTRLTVT.

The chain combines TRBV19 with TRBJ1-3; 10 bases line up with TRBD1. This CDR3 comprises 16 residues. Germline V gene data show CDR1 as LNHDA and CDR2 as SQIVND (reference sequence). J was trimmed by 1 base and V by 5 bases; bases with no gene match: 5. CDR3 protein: CASSPRQGASGNTIYF. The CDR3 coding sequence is TGTGCCAGTAGTCCCCGACAGGGGGCTTCTGGAAACACCATATATTTT.

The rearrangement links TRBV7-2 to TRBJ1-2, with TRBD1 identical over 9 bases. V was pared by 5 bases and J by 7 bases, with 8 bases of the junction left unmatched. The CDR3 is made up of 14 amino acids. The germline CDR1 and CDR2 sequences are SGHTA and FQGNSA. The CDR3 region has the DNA TGTGCCAGCAGCACCCGGACAGGGGAGAGTGGCTACACCTTC. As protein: CASSTRTGESGYTF.

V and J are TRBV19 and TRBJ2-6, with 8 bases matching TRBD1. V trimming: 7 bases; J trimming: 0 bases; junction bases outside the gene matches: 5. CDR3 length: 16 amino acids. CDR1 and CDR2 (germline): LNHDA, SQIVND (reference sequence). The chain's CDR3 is CASKGQGNSGANVLTF. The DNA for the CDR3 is TGTGCCAGTAAAGGACAGGGAAACTCTGGGGCCAACGTCCTGACTTTC.

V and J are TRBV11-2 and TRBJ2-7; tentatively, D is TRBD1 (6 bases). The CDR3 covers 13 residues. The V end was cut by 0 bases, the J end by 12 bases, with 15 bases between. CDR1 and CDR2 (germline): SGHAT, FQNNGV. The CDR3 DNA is TGTGCCAGCAGCTTAGACTTGAACGGGACACCGTACTTC. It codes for CASSLDLNGTPYF.

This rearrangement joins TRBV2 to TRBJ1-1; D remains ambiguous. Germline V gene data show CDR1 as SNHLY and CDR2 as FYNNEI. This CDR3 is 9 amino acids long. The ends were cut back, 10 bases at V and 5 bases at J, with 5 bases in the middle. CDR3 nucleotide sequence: TGTGCCATTCGGACTGAAGCTTTCTTT. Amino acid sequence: CAIRTEAFF.

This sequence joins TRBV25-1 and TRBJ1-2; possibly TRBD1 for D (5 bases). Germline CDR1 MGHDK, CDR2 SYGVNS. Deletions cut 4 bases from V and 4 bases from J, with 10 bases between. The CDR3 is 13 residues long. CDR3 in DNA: TGTGCCAGCAGTGCAGGGCCGGGCTATGGCTACACCTTC. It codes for CASSAGPGYGYTF.

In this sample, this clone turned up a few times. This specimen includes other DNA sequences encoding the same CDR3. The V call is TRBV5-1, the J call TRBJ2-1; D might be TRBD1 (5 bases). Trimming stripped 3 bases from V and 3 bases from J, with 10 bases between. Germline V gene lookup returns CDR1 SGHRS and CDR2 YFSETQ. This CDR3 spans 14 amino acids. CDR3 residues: CASSSQGSYNEQFF. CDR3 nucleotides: TGCGCCAGCAGCTCCCAGGGTAGCTACAATGAGCAGTTCTTC.

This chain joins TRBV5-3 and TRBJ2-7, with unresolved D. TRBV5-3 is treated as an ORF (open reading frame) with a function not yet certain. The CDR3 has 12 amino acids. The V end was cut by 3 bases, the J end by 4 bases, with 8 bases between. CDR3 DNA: TGTGCCAGAAGCTCCAGGTTTTACGAGCAGTACTTC. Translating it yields CARSSRFYEQYF.

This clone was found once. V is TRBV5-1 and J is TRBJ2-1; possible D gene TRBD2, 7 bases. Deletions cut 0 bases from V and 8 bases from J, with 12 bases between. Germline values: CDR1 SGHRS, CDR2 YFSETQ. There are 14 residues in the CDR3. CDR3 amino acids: CASSLEGGDDEQFF. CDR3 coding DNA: TGCGCCAGCAGCTTGGAAGGGGGGGACGATGAGCAGTTCTTC.

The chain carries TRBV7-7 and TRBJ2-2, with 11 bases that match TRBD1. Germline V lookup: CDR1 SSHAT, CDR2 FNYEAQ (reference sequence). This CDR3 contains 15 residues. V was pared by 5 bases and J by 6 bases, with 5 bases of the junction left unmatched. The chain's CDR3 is CASSPWTGGSGELFF. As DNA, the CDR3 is TGTGCCAGCAGCCCTTGGACAGGGGGCTCCGGGGAGCTGTTTTTT.

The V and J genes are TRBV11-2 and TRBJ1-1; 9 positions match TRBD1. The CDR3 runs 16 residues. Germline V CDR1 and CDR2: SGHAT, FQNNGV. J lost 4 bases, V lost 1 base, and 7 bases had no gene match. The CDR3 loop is CASSLAGQGAITEAFF. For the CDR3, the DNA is TGTGCCAGCAGCTTAGCGGGACAGGGAGCTATCACTGAAGCTTTCTTT.

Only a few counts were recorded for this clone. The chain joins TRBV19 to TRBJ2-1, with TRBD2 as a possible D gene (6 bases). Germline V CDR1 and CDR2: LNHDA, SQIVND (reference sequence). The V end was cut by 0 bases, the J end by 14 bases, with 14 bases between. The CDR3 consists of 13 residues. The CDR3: CASSIDVGSPKFF. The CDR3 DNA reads TGTGCCAGTAGTATAGACGTCGGGAGTCCGAAGTTCTTC.